These T cell receptor beta chains were read from a single sample in a study of lymphopenia after photon versus proton radiotherapy. Clones were read by immunoSEQ multiplex PCR, and TCRdb kept only the in-frame ones, dropping some. Here the sample spans roughly 25,000 clones, 65% to 85% being singletons. This material consisted of peripheral blood, taken from a patient treated with proton-based radiotherapy. These receptors all stem from a woman aged 70-85 years with pancreatic cancer. Each CDR3 is given with its conserved first and last residue. D genes are given only for firm matches. Where a row states a size, it is once, few, many or the class of an expanded clone; other rows omit it.

J: TRBJ2-2; V: TRBV7-6; size: .; D: TRBD2; DNA: TGTGCCAGCAGCTCCCGCGGACTAGCGAACACCGGGGAGCTGTTTTTT; CDR3: CASSSRGLANTGELFF
J: TRBJ2-5; V: TRBV5-1; size: .; D: .; DNA: TGCGCCAGCAGCTTGGACGGGAATGTCCAAGAGACCCAGTACTTC; CDR3: CASSLDGNVQETQYF
J: TRBJ2-6; V: TRBV7-9; size: .; D: TRBD1; DNA: TGTGCCAGAGGGGGCCTGGATACGACTGGGGCCAACGTCCTGACTTTC; CDR3: CARGGLDTTGANVLTF
J: TRBJ2-2; V: TRBV19; size: .; D: TRBD2; DNA: TGTGCCAGTCTCGACGGGAGGATTATCACCGGGGAGCTGTTTTTT; CDR3: CASLDGRIITGELFF
J: TRBJ1-4; V: TRBV5-1; size: .; D: TRBD1; DNA: TGCGCCAGCAGCTTGGATGGGACAGCAAATGAAAAACTGTTTTTT; CDR3: CASSLDGTANEKLFF
J: TRBJ2-2; V: TRBV5-1; size: .; D: TRBD1; DNA: TGCGCCAGCAGCCCGGACAGGGCGGGCGGGGAGCTGTTTTTT; CDR3: CASSPDRAGGELFF
J: TRBJ1-1; V: TRBV19; size: .; D: TRBD1; DNA: TGTGCCGGCCGCGACAGGGGGGGGACTGAAGCTTTCTTT; CDR3: CAGRDRGGTEAFF
J: TRBJ2-2; V: TRBV19; size: .; D: TRBD1; DNA: TGTGCCAGCCGGGACAGGAACACCGGGGAGCTGTTTTTT; CDR3: CASRDRNTGELFF
J: TRBJ1-5; V: TRBV11-3; size: medium-sized; D: .; DNA: TGTGCCAGCAGCCAGGGTAATCAGCCCCAGCATTTT; CDR3: CASSQGNQPQHF
J: TRBJ2-7; V: TRBV19; size: .; D: .; DNA: TGTGCCAACTGGGGGTTACCGGGCGGCTCCTACGAGCAGTACTTC; CDR3: CANWGLPGGSYEQYF
J: TRBJ1-5; V: TRBV18; size: .; D: TRBD1; DNA: TGTGCCAGCTCACCAAAGACAGGGGCGAATCGATCCCAGCATTTT; CDR3: CASSPKTGANRSQHF
J: TRBJ1-1; V: TRBV6-5; size: .; D: TRBD1; DNA: TGTGCCAGCATGGTAGCCGGGACAGGGGTAATTGAAGCTTTCTTT; CDR3: CASMVAGTGVIEAFF
J: TRBJ2-5; V: TRBV9; size: .; D: .; DNA: TGTGCCAGCAGCGTAGTCCCCGGAGAGACCCAGTACTTC; CDR3: CASSVVPGETQYF
J: TRBJ2-3; V: TRBV7-3; size: .; D: .; DNA: TGTGCCAGCAGTTATCCAGGGCAGGGCCCAGATACGCAGTATTTT; CDR3: CASSYPGQGPDTQYF
J: TRBJ2-2; V: TRBV29-1; size: .; D: TRBD1; DNA: TGCAGCGTTGAAGAGGGACAGGGGCGCACCGGGGAGCTGTTTTTT; CDR3: CSVEEGQGRTGELFF
J: TRBJ2-5; V: TRBV4-1; size: .; D: .; DNA: TGCGCCAGCAGCCAAGATAGGCAGACCCAGTACTTC; CDR3: CASSQDRQTQYF
J: TRBJ2-1; V: TRBV9; size: .; D: TRBD2; DNA: TGTGCCAGCAGCGTCCCCCTCGCTAGCGGGAGTGAGCATGAGCAGTTCTTC; CDR3: CASSVPLASGSEHEQFF
J: TRBJ2-7; V: TRBV2; size: .; D: .; DNA: TGTGCCAGCACGGGGAGAACCTACGAGCAGTACTTC; CDR3: CASTGRTYEQYF
J: TRBJ1-4; V: TRBV25-1; size: .; D: .; DNA: TGTGCCAGCAGTCTAGGGGGGAAGAGTGGTGAAAAACTGTTTTTT; CDR3: CASSLGGKSGEKLFF
J: TRBJ1-1; V: TRBV7-2; size: .; D: .; DNA: TGTGCCAGCAGCTCGGGACGGCAGAACACTGAAGCTTTCTTT; CDR3: CASSSGRQNTEAFF
J: TRBJ2-2; V: TRBV28; size: few; D: .; DNA: TGTGCCAGCAGTTTCCCAGGGGGAGGGAACACCGGGGAGCTGTTTTTT; CDR3: CASSFPGGGNTGELFF
J: TRBJ1-2; V: TRBV28; size: .; D: .; DNA: TGTGCCAGCAGTATCGACGGGACGACAGTAAATGGCTACACCTTC; CDR3: CASSIDGTTVNGYTF
J: TRBJ1-2; V: TRBV7-9; size: .; D: .; DNA: TGTGCCAGCAGCCGGGACGTTCGTGCTGGCTACACCTTC; CDR3: CASSRDVRAGYTF
J: TRBJ2-7; V: TRBV6-5; size: .; D: .; DNA: TGTGCCAGCAGCACCAACGACCTCCGGAGTGAGCAGTACTTC; CDR3: CASSTNDLRSEQYF
J: TRBJ2-4; V: TRBV6-5; size: .; D: .; DNA: TGTGCCAGCAGTTACTCAGGGGCCAAAAACATTCAGTACTTC; CDR3: CASSYSGAKNIQYF
J: TRBJ2-7; V: TRBV18; size: .; D: .; DNA: TGTGCCAGCTCACCCGAGGTCTACGAGCAGTACTTC; CDR3: CASSPEVYEQYF
J: TRBJ2-7; V: TRBV7-2; size: .; D: TRBD1; DNA: TGTGCCAGCAGCTTCGGGACAGGGCGCGAGCAGTACTTC; CDR3: CASSFGTGREQYF
J: TRBJ2-3; V: TRBV2; size: .; D: .; DNA: TGTGCCAGCAGTGGCTTAGTGAACACAGATACGCAGTATTTT; CDR3: CASSGLVNTDTQYF
J: TRBJ1-6; V: TRBV28; size: .; D: .; DNA: TGTGCCAGCAGTTTACAATGGTCGGGGCTCCTGGGATCACCCCTCCACTTT; CDR3: CASSLQWSGLLGSPLHF
J: TRBJ2-7; V: TRBV28; size: .; D: TRBD2; DNA: TGTGCCAGCACGGAACTCGGAGGGGTAGCGGGACGCTACGAGCAGTACTTC; CDR3: CASTELGGVAGRYEQYF
J: TRBJ2-7; V: TRBV4-3; size: few; D: TRBD2; DNA: TGCGCCAGCAGCCAAAAAAAAGTCCCGGGACTAGCGGGAGGACGCTACGAGCAGTACTTC; CDR3: CASSQKKVPGLAGGRYEQYF